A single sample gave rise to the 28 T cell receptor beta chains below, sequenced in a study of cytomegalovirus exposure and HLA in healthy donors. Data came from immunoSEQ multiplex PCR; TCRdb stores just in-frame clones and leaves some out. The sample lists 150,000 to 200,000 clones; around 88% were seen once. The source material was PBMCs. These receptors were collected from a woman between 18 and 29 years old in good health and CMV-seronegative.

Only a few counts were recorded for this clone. CDR3 residues: CASSSPSGGNDEQFF. DNA of the CDR3: TGTGCCAGTAGTAGCCCTAGCGGGGGGAACGATGAGCAGTTCTTC. The genes are TRBV19 and TRBJ2-1, with TRBD2 identical over 11 bases. The CDR3 runs 15 residues. V shed 4 bases, J shed 8 bases, and the junction held 7 bases outside the gene matches. CDR1 is LNHDA and CDR2 is SQIVND in the germline V gene (reference sequence).

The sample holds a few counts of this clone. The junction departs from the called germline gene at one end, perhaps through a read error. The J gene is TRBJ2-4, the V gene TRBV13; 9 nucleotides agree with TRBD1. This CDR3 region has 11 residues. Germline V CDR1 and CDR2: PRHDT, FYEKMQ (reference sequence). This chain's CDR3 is CASSLGTGQDF. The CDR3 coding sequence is TGTGCCAGCAGCTTGGGGACAGGGCAAGACTTC.

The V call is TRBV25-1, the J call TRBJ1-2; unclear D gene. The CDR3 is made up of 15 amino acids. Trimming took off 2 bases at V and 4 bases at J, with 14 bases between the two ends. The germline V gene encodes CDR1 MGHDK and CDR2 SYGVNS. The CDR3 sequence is CASSEESSGIYGYTF. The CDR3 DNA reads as TGTGCCAGCAGTGAAGAGAGTTCAGGAATCTATGGCTACACCTTC.

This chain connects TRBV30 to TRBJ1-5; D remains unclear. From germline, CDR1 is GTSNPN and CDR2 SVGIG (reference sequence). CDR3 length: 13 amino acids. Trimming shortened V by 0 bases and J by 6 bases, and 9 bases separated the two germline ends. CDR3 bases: TGTGCCTGGAGTGTCAGAAGAACTCAGCCCCAGCATTTT. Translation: CAWSVRRTQPQHF.

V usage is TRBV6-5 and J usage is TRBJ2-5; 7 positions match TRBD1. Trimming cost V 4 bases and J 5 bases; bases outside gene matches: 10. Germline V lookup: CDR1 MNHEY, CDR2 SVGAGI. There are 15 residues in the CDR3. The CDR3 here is CASSSFSTGNETQYF. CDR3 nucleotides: TGTGCCAGCAGTTCTTTCTCGACAGGGAACGAGACCCAGTACTTC.

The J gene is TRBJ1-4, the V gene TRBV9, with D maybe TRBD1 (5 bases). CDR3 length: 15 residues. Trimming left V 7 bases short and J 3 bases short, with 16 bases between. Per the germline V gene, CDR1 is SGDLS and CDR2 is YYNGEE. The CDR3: CASGRRGASNEKLFF. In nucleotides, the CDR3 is TGTGCCAGCGGGAGGAGGGGCGCATCTAATGAAAAACTGTTTTTT.

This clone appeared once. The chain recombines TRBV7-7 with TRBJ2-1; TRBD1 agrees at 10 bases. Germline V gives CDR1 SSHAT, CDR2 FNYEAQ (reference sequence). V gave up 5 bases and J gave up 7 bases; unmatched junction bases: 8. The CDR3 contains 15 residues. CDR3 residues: CASSPGTGAVNEQFF. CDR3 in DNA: TGTGCCAGCAGCCCGGGGACAGGGGCCGTAAATGAGCAGTTCTTC.

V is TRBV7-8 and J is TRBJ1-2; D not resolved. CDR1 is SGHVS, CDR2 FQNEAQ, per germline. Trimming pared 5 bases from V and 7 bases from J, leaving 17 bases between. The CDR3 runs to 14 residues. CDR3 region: CASSRDPEVGGYTF. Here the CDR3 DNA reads TGTGCCAGCAGCCGAGACCCCGAGGTGGGTGGCTACACCTTC.

The CDR3 region has the DNA TGTGCCAGCAGCGGGTTAAGGGGTAGTGGCGAGCAGTACTTC. Translation: CASSGLRGSGEQYF. V and J are TRBV5-5 and TRBJ2-7; possibly TRBD1 for D (5 bases). CDR3 length: 14 amino acids. The germline CDR1 and CDR2 sequences are SGHKS and YYEKEE (reference sequence). Trimming pared 4 bases from V and 6 bases from J, leaving 17 bases between.

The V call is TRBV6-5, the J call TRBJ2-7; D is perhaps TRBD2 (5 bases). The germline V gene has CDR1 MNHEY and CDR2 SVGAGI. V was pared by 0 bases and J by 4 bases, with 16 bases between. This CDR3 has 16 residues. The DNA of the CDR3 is TGTGCCAGCAGTTACTCAGTTGGGCGGACTTTATACGAGCAGTACTTC. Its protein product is CASSYSVGRTLYEQYF.

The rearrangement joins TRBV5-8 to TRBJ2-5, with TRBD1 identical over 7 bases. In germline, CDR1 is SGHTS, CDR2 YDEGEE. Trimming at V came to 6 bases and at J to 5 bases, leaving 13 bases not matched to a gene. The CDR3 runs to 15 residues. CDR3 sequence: CASNFLRGGGETQYF. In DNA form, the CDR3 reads TGTGCCAGCAACTTTCTAAGAGGGGGCGGGGAGACCCAGTACTTC.

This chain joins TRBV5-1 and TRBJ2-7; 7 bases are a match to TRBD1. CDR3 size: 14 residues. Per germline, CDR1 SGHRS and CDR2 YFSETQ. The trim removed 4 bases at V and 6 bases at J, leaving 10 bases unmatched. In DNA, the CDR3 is TGCGCCAGCAGCATTCGGACAGGCCCGGGCGAGCAGTACTTC. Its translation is CASSIRTGPGEQYF.

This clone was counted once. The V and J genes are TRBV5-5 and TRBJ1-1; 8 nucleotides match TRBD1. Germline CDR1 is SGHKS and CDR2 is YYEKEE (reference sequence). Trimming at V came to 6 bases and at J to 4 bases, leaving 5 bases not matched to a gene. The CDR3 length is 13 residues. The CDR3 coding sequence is TGTGCCAGCATTCTAGACAGGGGCACTGAAGCTTTCTTT. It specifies CASILDRGTEAFF.

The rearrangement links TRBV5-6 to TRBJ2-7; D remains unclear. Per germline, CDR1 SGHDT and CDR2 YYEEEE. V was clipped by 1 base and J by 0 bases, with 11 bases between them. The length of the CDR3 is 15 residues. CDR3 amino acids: CASSLQVLSSYEQYF. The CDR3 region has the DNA TGTGCCAGCAGCTTGCAAGTCCTGAGCTCCTACGAGCAGTACTTC.

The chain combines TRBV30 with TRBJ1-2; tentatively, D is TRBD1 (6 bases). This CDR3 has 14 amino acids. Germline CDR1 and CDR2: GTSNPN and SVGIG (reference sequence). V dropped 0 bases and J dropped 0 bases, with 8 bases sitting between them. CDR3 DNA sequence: TGTGCCTGGAGTGTACGGACAGCTAACTATGGCTACACCTTC. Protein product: CAWSVRTANYGYTF.

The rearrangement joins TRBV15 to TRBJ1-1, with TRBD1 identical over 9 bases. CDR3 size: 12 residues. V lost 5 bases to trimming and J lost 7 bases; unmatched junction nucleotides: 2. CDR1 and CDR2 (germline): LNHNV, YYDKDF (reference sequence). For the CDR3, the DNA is TGTGCCACCAGCGGGACAGGGCTTGAAGCTTTCTTT. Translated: CATSGTGLEAFF.

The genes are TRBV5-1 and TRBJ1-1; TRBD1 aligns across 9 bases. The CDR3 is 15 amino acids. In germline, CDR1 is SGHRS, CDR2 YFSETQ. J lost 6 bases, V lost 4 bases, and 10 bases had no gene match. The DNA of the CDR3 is TGCGCCAGCAGCGTACAGGGGGCGCGGGAGGCTGAAGCTTTCTTT. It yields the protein CASSVQGAREAEAFF.

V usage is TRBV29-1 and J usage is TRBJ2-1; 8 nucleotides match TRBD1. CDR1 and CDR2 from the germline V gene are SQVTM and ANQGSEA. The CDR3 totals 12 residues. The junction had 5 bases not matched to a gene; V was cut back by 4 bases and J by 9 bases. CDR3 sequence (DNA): TGCAGCGTTGGAGGACAGGGTCGTGAGCAGTTCTTC. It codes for CSVGGQGREQFF.

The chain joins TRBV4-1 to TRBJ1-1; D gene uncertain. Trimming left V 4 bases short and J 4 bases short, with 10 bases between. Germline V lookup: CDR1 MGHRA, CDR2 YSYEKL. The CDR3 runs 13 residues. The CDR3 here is CASSRRHGTEAFF. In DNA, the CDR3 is TGCGCCAGCAGCCGCCGACACGGCACTGAAGCTTTCTTT.

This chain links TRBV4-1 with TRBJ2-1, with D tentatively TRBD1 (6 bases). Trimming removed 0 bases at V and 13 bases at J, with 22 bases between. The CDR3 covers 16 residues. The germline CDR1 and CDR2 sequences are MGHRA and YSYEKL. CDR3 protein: CASSQEGDRRTENQFF. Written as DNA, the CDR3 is TGCGCCAGCAGCCAAGAAGGAGACCGTAGGACAGAAAATCAGTTCTTC.

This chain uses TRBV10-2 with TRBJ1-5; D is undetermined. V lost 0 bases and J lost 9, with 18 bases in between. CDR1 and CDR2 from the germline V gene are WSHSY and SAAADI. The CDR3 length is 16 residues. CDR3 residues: CASSESISRRDAPQHF. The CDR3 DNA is TGCGCCAGCAGTGAGTCGATCTCGAGGCGGGATGCGCCCCAGCATTTT.

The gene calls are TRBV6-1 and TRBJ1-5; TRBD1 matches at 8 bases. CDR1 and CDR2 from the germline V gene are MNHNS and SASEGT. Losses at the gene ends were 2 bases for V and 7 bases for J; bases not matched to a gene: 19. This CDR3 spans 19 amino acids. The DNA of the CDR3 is TGTGCCAGCAGTGAAAGGACAGGGATCCTCTTTCACGAGGACCAGCCCCAGCATTTT. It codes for CASSERTGILFHEDQPQHF.

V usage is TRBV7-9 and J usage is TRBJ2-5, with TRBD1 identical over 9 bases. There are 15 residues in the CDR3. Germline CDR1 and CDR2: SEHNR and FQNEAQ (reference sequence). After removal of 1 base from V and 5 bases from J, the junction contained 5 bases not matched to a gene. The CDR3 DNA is TGTGCCAGCAGCTTAGGGGAGACAGGGGGTGAGACCCAGTACTTC. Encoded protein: CASSLGETGGETQYF.

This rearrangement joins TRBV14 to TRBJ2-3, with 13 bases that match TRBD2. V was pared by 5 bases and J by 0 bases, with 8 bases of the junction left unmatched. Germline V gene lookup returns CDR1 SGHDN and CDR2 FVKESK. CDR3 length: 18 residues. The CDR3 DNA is TGTGCCAGCAGCGAACTAGCGGGGGGGCTCGGGAGCACAGATACGCAGTATTTT. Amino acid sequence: CASSELAGGLGSTDTQYF.

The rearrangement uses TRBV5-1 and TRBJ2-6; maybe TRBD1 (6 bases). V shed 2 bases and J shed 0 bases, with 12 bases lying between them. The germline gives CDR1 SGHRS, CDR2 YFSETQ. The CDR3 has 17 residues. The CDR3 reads CASSFRTVSSGANVLTF. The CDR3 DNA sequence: TGCGCCAGCAGCTTCCGGACAGTAAGCTCTGGGGCCAACGTCCTGACTTTC. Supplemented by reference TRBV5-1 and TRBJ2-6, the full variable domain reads KAGVTQTPRYLIKTRGQQVTLSCSPISGHRSVSWYQQTPGQGLQFLFEYFSETQRNKGNFPGRFSGRQFSNSRSEMNVSTLELGDSALYLCASSFRTVSSGANVLTFGAGSRLTVL.

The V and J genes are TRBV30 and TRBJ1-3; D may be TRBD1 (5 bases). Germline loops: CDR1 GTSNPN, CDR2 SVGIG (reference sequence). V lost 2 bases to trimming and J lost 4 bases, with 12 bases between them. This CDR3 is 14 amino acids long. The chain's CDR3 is CAWSFGGAGNTIYF. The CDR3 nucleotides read TGTGCCTGGAGTTTCGGAGGGGCCGGAAACACCATATATTTT.

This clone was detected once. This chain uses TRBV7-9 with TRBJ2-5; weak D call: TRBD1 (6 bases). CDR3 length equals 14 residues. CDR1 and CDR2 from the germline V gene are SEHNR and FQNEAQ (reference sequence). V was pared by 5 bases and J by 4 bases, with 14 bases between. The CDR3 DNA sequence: TGTGCCAGCAGCCCTCCGGACAGCGGAGAGACCCAGTACTTC. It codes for CASSPPDSGETQYF.

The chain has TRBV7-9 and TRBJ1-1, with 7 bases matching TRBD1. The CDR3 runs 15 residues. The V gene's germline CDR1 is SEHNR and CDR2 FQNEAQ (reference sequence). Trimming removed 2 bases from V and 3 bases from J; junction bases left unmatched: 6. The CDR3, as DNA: TGTGCCAGCAGCTTAAGAGGGGGCTTGGACACTGAAGCTTTCTTT. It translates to CASSLRGGLDTEAFF. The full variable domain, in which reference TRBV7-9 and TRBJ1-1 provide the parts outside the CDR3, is DTGVSQNPRHKITKRGQNVTFRCDPISEHNRLYWYRQTLGQGPEFLTYFQNEAQLEKSRLLSDRFSAERPKGSFSTLEIQRTEQGDSAMYLCASSLRGGLDTEAFFGQGTRLTVV.